This T cell receptor beta chain stems from a study of T cell responses to AZD1222 COVID-19 vaccine. Findings and limits, study-wide: At baseline, just a handful of AZD1222 recipients tested seropositive.

The protocol was immunoSEQ multiplex PCR, while the TCRdb copy is restricted to in-frame clones and leaves out a portion. The sample gives 150,000 to 200,000 clones, 88% of which show up once; approximately 5.7% is in the top ten. Notes on this clone: Its cognate antigen is unknown.

Sequencing used peripheral blood, obtained on day 0 of AZD1222 vaccination. This clonotype was obtained from an adult in good health.

The CDR3 sequence is CASSPQGGDNSPLHF. CDR3 nucleotides: TGTGCCAGCTCACCTCAGGGTGGAGATAATTCACCCCTCCACTTT. The chain employs TRBV18 and TRBJ1-6; D perhaps matches TRBD1 (5 bases). Germline values: CDR1 KGHSH, CDR2 LQKENI. The CDR3 extends over 15 amino acids. The V end was cut by 3 bases, the J end by 5 bases, with 11 bases between.